This TCR beta chain was captured by sequencing in a study of blood T cell repertoires in COVID-19. This CDR3 has 14 amino acids. As originally analysed: The authors estimated nucleated cell counts from reference gene primer amplification. The repertoire was sequenced with immunoSEQ multiplex PCR; TCRdb's copy has only in-frame clones and lacks some. V, J and clone size are taken as reported in that table, and D and trimming were inferred from the DNA itself. The table shows a few hundred thousand clones, with around 87% occurring only once. Specimen: peripheral blood. This clonotype was obtained from a woman aged 45 to 65 who had recovered from COVID-19. This rearrangement joins TRBV12-2 to TRBJ2-7; the tabulated D call, TRBD1, remains unverified against the DNA. TRBV12-2 is reported as a pseudogene. CDR3: CASSAGHRSYEQYF. In DNA form, the CDR3 reads TGTGCAAGTTCCGCCGGACATCGCTCCTACGAGCAGTACTTC.